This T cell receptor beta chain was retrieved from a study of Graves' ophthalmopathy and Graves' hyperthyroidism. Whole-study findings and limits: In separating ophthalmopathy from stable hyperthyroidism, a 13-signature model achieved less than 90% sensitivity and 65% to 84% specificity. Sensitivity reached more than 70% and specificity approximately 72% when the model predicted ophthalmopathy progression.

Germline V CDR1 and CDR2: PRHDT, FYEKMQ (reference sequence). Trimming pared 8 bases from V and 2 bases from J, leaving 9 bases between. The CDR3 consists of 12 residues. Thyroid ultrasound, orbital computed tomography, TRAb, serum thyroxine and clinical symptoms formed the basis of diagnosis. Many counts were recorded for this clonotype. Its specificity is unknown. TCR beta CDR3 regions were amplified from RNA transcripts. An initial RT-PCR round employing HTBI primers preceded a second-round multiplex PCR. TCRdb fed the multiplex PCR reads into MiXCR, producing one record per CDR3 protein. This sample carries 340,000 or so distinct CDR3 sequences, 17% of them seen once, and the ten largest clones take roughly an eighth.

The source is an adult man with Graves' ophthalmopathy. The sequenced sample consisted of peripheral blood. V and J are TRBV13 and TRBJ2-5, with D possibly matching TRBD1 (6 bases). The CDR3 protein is CASSQGQETQYF. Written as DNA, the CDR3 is TGTGCCAGCTCTCAGGGGCAAGAGACCCAGTACTTC.